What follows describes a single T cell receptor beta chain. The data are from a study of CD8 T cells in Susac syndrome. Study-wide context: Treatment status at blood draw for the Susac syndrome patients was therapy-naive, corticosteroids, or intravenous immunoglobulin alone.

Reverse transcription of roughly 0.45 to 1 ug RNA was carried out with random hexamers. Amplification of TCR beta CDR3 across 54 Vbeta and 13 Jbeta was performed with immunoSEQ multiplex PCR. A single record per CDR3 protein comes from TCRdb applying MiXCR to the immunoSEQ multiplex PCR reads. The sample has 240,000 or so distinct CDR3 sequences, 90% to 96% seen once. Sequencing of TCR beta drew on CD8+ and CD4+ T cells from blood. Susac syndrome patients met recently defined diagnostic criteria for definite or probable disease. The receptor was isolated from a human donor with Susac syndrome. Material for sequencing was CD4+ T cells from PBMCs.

The CDR3 loop is CASSARQGANYGYTF. The CDR3 bases are TGTGCCAGCAGCGCTAGACAGGGAGCTAACTATGGCTACACCTTC. This chain connects TRBV9 to TRBJ1-2; 7 bases line up with TRBD1. The ends lost 3 bases at V and 0 bases at J; junction bases unmatched: 5. Germline loops: CDR1 SGDLS, CDR2 YYNGEE. The CDR3 sequence is 15 residues long.